The 15 T cell receptor beta chains below all came from one sample that was sequenced in a study of blood T cell repertoires in COVID-19. TCRdb's copy holds only in-frame clones and misses some; the assay was immunoSEQ multiplex PCR. In the table there are 35,000 to 45,000 clones, approximately 85% of which are singletons. The sample was peripheral blood. Receptors originate from a woman over 75 with acute or convalescent COVID-19.

This chain joins TRBV7-2 and TRBJ1-5, with D possibly matching TRBD1 (5 bases). Germline assignment: CDR1 SGHTA and CDR2 FQGNSA. V lost 3 bases and J lost 7, with 16 bases in between. The CDR3 contains 15 residues. DNA of the CDR3: TGTGCCAGCAGCTTGGGGGGGAATTTGGGACAGCCCCAGCATTTT. It specifies CASSLGGNLGQPQHF.

CDR3 region: CASTSTGAENQPQHF. The CDR3 DNA follows: TGTGCCAGCACCTCGACAGGGGCCGAGAATCAGCCCCAGCATTTT. V and J are TRBV5-8 and TRBJ1-5; 8 positions match TRBD1. The CDR3 has 15 amino acids. Unmatched junction bases numbered 9, after V lost 6 bases and J lost 4 bases. Germline CDR1 is SGHTS and CDR2 is YDEGEE.

The chain joins TRBV30 to TRBJ2-6, with D perhaps matching TRBD1 (5 bases). The CDR3 consists of 16 residues. Between the trimmed V and J ends, which lost 4 bases and 0 bases, there was a span of 13 bases. From germline, CDR1 is GTSNPN and CDR2 SVGIG (reference sequence). CDR3 in amino acids: CAWKGNRYSGANVLTF. As DNA, the CDR3 is TGTGCCTGGAAGGGGAACAGATACTCTGGGGCCAACGTCCTGACTTTC. Complete variable domain (other parts from reference TRBV30 and TRBJ2-6): SQTIHQWPATLVQPVGSPLSLECTVEGTSNPNLYWYRQAAGRGLQLLFYSVGIGQISSEVPQNLSASRPQDRQFILSSKKLLLSDSGFYLCAWKGNRYSGANVLTFGAGSRLTVL.

The chain uses TRBV14 and TRBJ2-7, with D perhaps matching TRBD1 (5 bases). This CDR3 contains 14 residues. V was pared by 1 base and J by 6 bases, with 13 bases between. CDR1 and CDR2 from the germline V gene are SGHDN and FVKESK. The CDR3 region is CASSQVRQGVEQYF. In DNA, the CDR3 is TGTGCCAGCAGCCAAGTCCGCCAGGGTGTCGAGCAGTACTTC.

This clone was counted once. The J gene is TRBJ2-7, the V gene TRBV7-2; D possibly corresponds to TRBD2 (5 bases). CDR1 and CDR2 from the germline V gene are SGHTA and FQGNSA. The CDR3 totals 12 residues. Trimming shortened V by 5 bases and J by 5 bases, and 10 bases separated the two germline ends. This CDR3 is CASSVTGNEQYF. CDR3 bases: TGTGCCAGCAGCGTAACCGGGAACGAGCAGTACTTC.

V usage is TRBV25-1 and J usage is TRBJ1-4; TRBD1 matches at 12 bases. Germline CDR1 and CDR2: MGHDK and SYGVNS. This CDR3 has 13 amino acids. J lost 7 bases, V lost 8 bases, and 2 bases had no gene match. The CDR3 spells CASGTGGSEKLFF. CDR3 DNA: TGTGCCAGCGGGACAGGGGGCTCTGAAAAACTGTTTTTT.

V is TRBV5-1 and J is TRBJ2-7, with 9 bases fitting TRBD2. This CDR3 contains 19 residues. V was pared by 4 bases and J by 3 bases, with 20 bases of the junction left unmatched. Germline values: CDR1 SGHRS, CDR2 YFSETQ. The CDR3: CASSITQGSGSLSIYEQYF. CDR3 DNA sequence: TGCGCCAGCAGCATAACCCAGGGTAGCGGGAGCTTATCGATCTACGAGCAGTACTTC.

The chain carries TRBV19 and TRBJ1-5, with TRBD1 as a possible D gene (5 bases). The ends were cut back, 10 bases at V and 5 bases at J, with 15 bases in the middle. This CDR3 comprises 13 residues. In germline, CDR1 is LNHDA, CDR2 SQIVND (reference sequence). For the CDR3, the DNA is TGTGCCATAAGTGACAGCGGGTATCAGCCCCAGCATTTT. Translation gives CAISDSGYQPQHF.

The CDR3 protein is CASSSTPVEQYF. In DNA form, the CDR3 reads TGTGCCAGCAGTTCGACTCCCGTGGAGCAGTACTTC. V gene TRBV6-5 combines with J gene TRBJ2-7; D gene unclear. The V gene's germline CDR1 is MNHEY and CDR2 SVGAGI. Trimming shortened V by 4 bases and J by 7 bases, and 11 bases separated the two germline ends. The CDR3 extends over 12 amino acids.

This clone occurred once. This chain joins TRBV10-3 and TRBJ1-1; a possible D gene is TRBD1 (6 bases). Germline-derived CDR1 and CDR2 are ENHRY and SYGVKD. The length of the CDR3 is 15 residues. Trimming stripped 4 bases from V and 3 bases from J, with 15 bases between. CDR3 protein: CAISGTGTSDTEAFF. CDR3 DNA: TGTGCCATCAGTGGAACAGGGACGTCCGACACTGAAGCTTTCTTT.

This sequence joins TRBV2 and TRBJ2-5; D call uncertain. Deletions cut 4 bases from V and 5 bases from J, with 17 bases between. The CDR3 sequence is 15 residues long. CDR1 and CDR2 from the germline V gene are SNHLY and FYNNEI. The CDR3 loop reads CASSVPSGSTETQYF. CDR3 nucleotide sequence: TGTGCCAGCAGTGTACCCTCGGGTTCTACGGAGACCCAGTACTTC.

CDR3 sequence: CASSELAGASEQYF. Here the CDR3 DNA reads TGTGCCAGCAGCGAGCTAGCGGGAGCGTCCGAGCAGTACTTC. The chain joins TRBV3-1 (or the pseudogene TRBV3-2) to TRBJ2-7; the match to TRBD2 covers 10 bases. This CDR3 is 14 amino acids long. Germline trimming cut 5 bases from V and 6 bases from J; bases unmatched to any gene: 7. CDR1 is LGHDT and CDR2 is YNNKEL in the germline V gene (reference sequence).

J is TRBJ1-4 and V is TRBV15; D might be TRBD1 (6 bases). The CDR3 sequence is 15 residues long. V was trimmed by 1 base and J by 5 bases, leaving 11 bases between them. CDR1 and CDR2 from the germline V gene are LNHNV and YYDKDF (reference sequence). CDR3 sequence: CATSRARTVNEKLFF. CDR3 nucleotide sequence: TGTGCCACCAGCAGAGCACGGACAGTAAATGAAAAACTGTTTTTT.

The genes are TRBV5-4 and TRBJ2-3, with unresolved D. The germline CDR1 and CDR2 sequences are SGHNT and YYREEE (reference sequence). Trimming stripped 3 bases from V and 2 bases from J, with 13 bases between. CDR3 length equals 15 residues. CDR3 DNA: TGTGCCAGCAGCTCGGGTGGGTCCTCCACAGATACGCAGTATTTT. Its protein product is CASSSGGSSTDTQYF.

The chain has TRBV28 and TRBJ1-1, with D tentatively TRBD1 (6 bases). Germline loops: CDR1 MDHEN, CDR2 SYDVKM. The CDR3 is 16 amino acids. With 7 bases removed from V and 2 bases from J, the gap between germline ends came to 20 bases. DNA for the CDR3: TGTGCCAGCAATCCAGGGGAAGGCTTTATCAACACTGAAGCTTTCTTT. Its protein is CASNPGEGFINTEAFF.